The present T cell receptor (beta chain) was sequenced within a study of CD8 T cells in ankylosing spondylitis. This clonotype was seen repeatedly, ten times or more. CDR3 length: 15 amino acids. Trimming cost V 0 bases and J 4 bases, with 13 bases left between them. Germline V gives CDR1 DFQATT, CDR2 SNEGSKA (reference sequence). TCRdb recomputed calls from the 5' RACE reads with MiXCR, one row per CDR3 protein. The table shows about 130,000 distinct CDR3 sequences, with 5.5% to 7.5% occurring only once. The sample taken for sequencing was blood, either unsorted or a sorted T cell fraction (not recorded which). The chain links TRBV20-1 to TRBJ1-3; D remains unclear. This clonotype was obtained from a female donor with ankylosing spondylitis or in good health (not recorded which). In DNA, the CDR3 is TGCAGTGCTAGAGAGTTCGGGCTTACAGGAAACACCATATATTTT. Translating gives CSAREFGLTGNTIYF.